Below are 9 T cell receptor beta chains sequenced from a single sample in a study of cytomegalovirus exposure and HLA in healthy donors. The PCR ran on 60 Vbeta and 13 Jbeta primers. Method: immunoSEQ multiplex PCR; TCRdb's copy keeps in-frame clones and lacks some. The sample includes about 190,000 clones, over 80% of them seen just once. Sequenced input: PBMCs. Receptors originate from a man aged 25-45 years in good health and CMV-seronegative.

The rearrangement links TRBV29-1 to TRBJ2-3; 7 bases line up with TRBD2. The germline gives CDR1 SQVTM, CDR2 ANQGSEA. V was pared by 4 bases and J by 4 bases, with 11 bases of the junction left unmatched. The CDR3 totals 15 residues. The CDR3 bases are TGCAGCGTTGCTGTGACTAGCTCGACCTCAGATACGCAGTATTTT. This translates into CSVAVTSSTSDTQYF.

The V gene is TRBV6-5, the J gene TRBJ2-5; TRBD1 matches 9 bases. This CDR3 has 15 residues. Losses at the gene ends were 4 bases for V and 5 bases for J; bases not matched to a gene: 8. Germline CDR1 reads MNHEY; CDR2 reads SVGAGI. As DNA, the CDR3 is TGTGCCAGCAGTTCCGCCGGACAGGGGAGGGAGACCCAGTACTTC. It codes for CASSSAGQGRETQYF.

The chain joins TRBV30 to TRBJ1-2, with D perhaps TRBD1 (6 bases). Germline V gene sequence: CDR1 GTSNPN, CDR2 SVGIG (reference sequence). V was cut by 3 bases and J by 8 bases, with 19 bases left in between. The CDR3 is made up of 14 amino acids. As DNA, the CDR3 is TGTGCCTGGAGGATCTACAGGGTTCAAGGAGGCTACACCTTC. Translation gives CAWRIYRVQGGYTF.

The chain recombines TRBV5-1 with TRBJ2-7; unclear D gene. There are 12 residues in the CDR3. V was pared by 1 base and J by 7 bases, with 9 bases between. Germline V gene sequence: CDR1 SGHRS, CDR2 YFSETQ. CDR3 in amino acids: CASSLNVGEQYF. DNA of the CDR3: TGCGCCAGCAGCTTGAACGTCGGGGAGCAGTACTTC.

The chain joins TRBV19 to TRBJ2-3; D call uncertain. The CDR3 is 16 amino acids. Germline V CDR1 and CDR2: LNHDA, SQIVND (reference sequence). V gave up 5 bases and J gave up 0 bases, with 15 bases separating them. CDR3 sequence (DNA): TGTGCCAGTAGTCTCTCCGGCGGTTTTAGCACAGATACGCAGTATTTT. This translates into CASSLSGGFSTDTQYF. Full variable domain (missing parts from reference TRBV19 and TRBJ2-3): DGGITQSPKYLFRKEGQNVTLSCEQNLNHDAMYWYRQDPGQGLRLIYYSQIVNDFQKGDIAEGYSVSREKKESFPLTVTSAQKNPTAFYLCASSLSGGFSTDTQYFGPGTRLTVL.

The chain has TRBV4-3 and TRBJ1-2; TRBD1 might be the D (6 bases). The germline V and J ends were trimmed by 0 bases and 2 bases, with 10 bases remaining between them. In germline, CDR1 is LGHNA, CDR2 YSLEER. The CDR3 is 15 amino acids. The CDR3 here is CASSQDRGSNYGYTF. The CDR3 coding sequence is TGCGCCAGCAGCCAAGACAGGGGATCCAACTATGGCTACACCTTC.

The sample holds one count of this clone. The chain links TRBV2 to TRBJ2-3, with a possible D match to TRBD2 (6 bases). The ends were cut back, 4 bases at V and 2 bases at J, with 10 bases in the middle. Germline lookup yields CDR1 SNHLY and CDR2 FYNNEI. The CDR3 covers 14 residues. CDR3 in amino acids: CASSVRGNTDTQYF. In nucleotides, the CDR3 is TGTGCCAGCAGTGTCCGGGGGAACACAGATACGCAGTATTTT. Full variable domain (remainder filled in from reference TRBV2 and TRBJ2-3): EPEVTQTPSHQVTQMGQEVILRCVPISNHLYFYWYRQILGQKVEFLVSFYNNEISEKSEIFDDQFSVERPDGSNFTLKIRSTKLEDSAMYFCASSVRGNTDTQYFGPGTRLTVL.

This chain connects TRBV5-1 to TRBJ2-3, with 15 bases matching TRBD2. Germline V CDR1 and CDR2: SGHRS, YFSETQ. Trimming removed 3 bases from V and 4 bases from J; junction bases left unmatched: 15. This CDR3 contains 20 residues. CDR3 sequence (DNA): TGCGCCAGCAGCTCAGCATCCGGGACTAGCGGGGGGCGATGGTCAGATACGCAGTATTTT. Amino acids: CASSSASGTSGGRWSDTQYF.

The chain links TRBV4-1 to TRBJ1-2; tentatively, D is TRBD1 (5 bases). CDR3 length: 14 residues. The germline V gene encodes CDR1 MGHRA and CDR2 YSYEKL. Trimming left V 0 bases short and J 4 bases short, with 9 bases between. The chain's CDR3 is CASSQERGTYGYTF. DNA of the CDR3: TGCGCCAGCAGCCAAGAGCGCGGGACCTATGGCTACACCTTC.